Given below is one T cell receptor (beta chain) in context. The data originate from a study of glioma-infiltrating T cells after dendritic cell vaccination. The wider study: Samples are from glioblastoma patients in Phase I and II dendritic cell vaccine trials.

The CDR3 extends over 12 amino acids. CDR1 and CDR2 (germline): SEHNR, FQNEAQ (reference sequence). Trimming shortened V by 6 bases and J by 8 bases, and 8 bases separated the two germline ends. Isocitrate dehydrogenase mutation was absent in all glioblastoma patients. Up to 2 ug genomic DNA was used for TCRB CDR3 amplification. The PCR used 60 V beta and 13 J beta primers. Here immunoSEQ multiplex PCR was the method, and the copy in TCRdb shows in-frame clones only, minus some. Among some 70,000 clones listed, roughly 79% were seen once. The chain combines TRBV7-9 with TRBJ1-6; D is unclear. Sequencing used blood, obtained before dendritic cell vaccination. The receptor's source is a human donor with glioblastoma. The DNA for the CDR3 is TGTGCCAGCAGTTCCGGGGATTCACCCCTCCACTTT. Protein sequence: CASSSGDSPLHF. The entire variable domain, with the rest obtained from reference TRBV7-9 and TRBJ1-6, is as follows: DTGVSQNPRHKITKRGQNVTFRCDPISEHNRLYWYRQTLGQGPEFLTYFQNEAQLEKSRLLSDRFSAERPKGSFSTLEIQRTEQGDSAMYLCASSSGDSPLHFGNGTRLTVT.